Given below is one T cell receptor beta chain in context. Its antigen is not known. Healthy adults negative for HIV, lacking recent acute infections or vaccinations, served as donors. TCRdb's table, derived via immunoSEQ multiplex PCR, lists solely in-frame clones and lacks some. The table records about half a million clones, about four fifths of them present only once. This specimen comes from a study of shared clonotypes between healthy human individuals. Study in general: Two female and a few male donors aged 18 to 49 were enrolled. Study findings and constraints: Sequencing depth was a factor that was expected to affect clonotype sharing among donors.

This TCR was recovered from a middle-aged woman in good health. Some clones in this sample may be carry-over from other donors' samples. The sequenced sample consisted of PBMCs.

The CDR3 nucleotides are TGTGCCACCAGCAGAGATCGGACGGGGGCGGATGGCTACACCTTC. This codes for CATSRDRTGADGYTF. The V call is TRBV15, the J call TRBJ1-2; weak D call: TRBD1 (6 bases). The germline gives CDR1 LNHNV, CDR2 YYDKDF (reference sequence). With 0 bases removed from V and 6 bases from J, the gap between germline ends came to 14 bases. The CDR3 contains 15 residues.